The 6 T cell receptor beta chains below were found in one sample sequenced in a study of human T cells and chemical hapten exposure. Time point of the sample: patch test 2, 6 weeks after DPC sensitization. Treatment in this sample: therapeutic diphenylcyclopropenone sensitization with weekly scalp DPC. TCRdb passed the RACE reads through MiXCR, listing each CDR3 protein once. The sample gives 110,000 or so distinct CDR3 sequences, roughly a tenth of which show up once; 2.5% to 3.5% is in the top ten. The starting material was whole blood, obtained in connection with sensitization to the hapten diphenylcyclopropenone (DPC). All receptors derive from a woman aged 40-49 years with alopecia areata. Some clones in this sample may be carry-over from other donors' samples.

In its sample, this clonotype was seen a few times. The V gene is TRBV29-1, the J gene TRBJ2-5, with 8 bases aligning to TRBD1. CDR1 is SQVTM and CDR2 is ANQGSEA in the germline V gene. The V and J ends lost 3 bases and 4 bases, in that order; junction bases with no gene match: 10. The CDR3 spans 15 residues. CDR3 sequence: CSVDTGQGRGETQYF. DNA of the CDR3: TGCAGCGTTGATACTGGACAGGGCCGGGGAGAGACCCAGTACTTC.

The sample holds many counts of this clonotype. The chain combines TRBV6-2 or TRBV6-3 with TRBJ2-1, with D perhaps being TRBD1 or TRBD2 (6 bases each). The CDR3 runs to 15 residues. The V end was cut by 0 bases, the J end by 11 bases, with 17 bases between. In germline, CDR1 is MNHEY, CDR2 SVGEGT. For the CDR3, the DNA is TGTGCCAGCAGTTACTCGACGGGGGCGGTCGGGCAGCAGTTCTTC. This encodes CASSYSTGAVGQQFF.

This clonotype was counted a few times. The chain carries TRBV7-2 and TRBJ2-1; D is ambiguous. The CDR3 length is 13 residues. V lost 8 bases and J 5 bases, leaving 13 bases between the germline ends. Looked up from germline, CDR1 is SGHTA and CDR2 is FQGNSA. The CDR3 region has the DNA TGTGCCAGCCGACTTGACGTTAACAATGAGCAGTTCTTC. Amino acids: CASRLDVNNEQFF.

In its sample, this clonotype was seen many times. Here the CDR3 reads CASSYALWGATDTQYF. The CDR3 DNA is TGTGCCAGCAGTTACGCACTTTGGGGAGCCACAGATACGCAGTATTTT. The chain joins TRBV6-5 to TRBJ2-3; possible D gene TRBD2, 5 bases. The length of the CDR3 is 16 residues. The V and J ends lost 2 bases and 2 bases respectively, with 14 bases between them. Germline values: CDR1 MNHEY, CDR2 SVGAGI.

This clonotype was counted many times. The V gene is TRBV28, the J gene TRBJ2-2; weak D call: TRBD2 (5 bases). V lost 3 bases and J 4 bases, leaving 18 bases between the germline ends. The CDR3 is 17 amino acids. CDR1 is MDHEN and CDR2 is SYDVKM in the germline V gene. CDR3 residues: CASSFSERSLGTGELFF. The CDR3 DNA reads as TGTGCCAGCAGTTTCTCGGAGCGGAGCCTGGGCACCGGGGAGCTGTTTTTT. Full variable domain (remainder filled in from reference TRBV28 and TRBJ2-2): DVKVTQSSRYLVKRTGEKVFLECVQDMDHENMFWYRQDPGLGLRLIYFSYDVKMKEKGDIPEGYSVSREKKERFSLILESASTNQTSMYLCASSFSERSLGTGELFFGEGSRLTVL.

The chain couples TRBV10-3 to TRBJ1-2, with TRBD1 identical over 9 bases. V lost 8 bases and J lost 0; bases outside the gene matches: 4. Per the germline V gene, CDR1 is ENHRY and CDR2 is SYGVKD. The CDR3 loop spans 14 amino acids. CDR3 region: CAIRGTGTNYGYTF. CDR3 bases: TGTGCCATCCGAGGGACAGGGACTAACTATGGCTACACCTTC.